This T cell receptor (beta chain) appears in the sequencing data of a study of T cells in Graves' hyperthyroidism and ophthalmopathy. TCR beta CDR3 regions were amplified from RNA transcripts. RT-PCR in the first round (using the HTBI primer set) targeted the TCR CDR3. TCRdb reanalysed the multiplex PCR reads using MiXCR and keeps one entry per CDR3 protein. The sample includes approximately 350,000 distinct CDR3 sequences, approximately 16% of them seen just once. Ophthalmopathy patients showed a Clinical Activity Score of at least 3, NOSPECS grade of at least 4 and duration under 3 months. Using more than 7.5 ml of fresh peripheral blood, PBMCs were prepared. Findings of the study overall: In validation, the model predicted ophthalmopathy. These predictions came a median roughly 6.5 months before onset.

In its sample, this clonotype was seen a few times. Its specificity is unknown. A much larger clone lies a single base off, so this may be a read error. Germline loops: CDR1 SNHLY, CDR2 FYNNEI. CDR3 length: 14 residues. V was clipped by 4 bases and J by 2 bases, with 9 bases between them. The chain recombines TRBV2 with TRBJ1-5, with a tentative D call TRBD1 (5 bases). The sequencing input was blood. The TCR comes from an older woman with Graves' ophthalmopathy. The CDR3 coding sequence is TGTGCCAGCAGTGGACAGACAGGCAATCAGCCCCAGCATTTT. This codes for CASSGQTGNQPQHF.